A single sample gave rise to the 16 T cell receptor beta chains below, sequenced in a study of neoadjuvant anti-PD-1 for oral cavity cancer. Clones were read by immunoSEQ multiplex PCR, and TCRdb kept only the in-frame ones, dropping some. The sample lists roughly 9,600 clones; over 65% were seen once. Time point of the sample: after neoadjuvant nivolumab, at surgical resection. Sequencing was performed on PBMCs, taken after nivolumab (anti-PD-1) treatment. All receptors come from a person between 40 and 85 years old with oral cavity squamous cell carcinoma.

This sequence joins TRBV10-2 and TRBJ1-2, with TRBD1 as a possible D gene (5 bases). This CDR3 contains 12 residues. Germline V gives CDR1 WSHSY, CDR2 SAAADI. V was shortened by 4 bases and J by 5 bases, with 8 bases between the two germline ends. The CDR3 bases are TGCGCCAGCAGTGTGACAGTATATGGCTACACCTTC. Its translation is CASSVTVYGYTF.

CDR3 sequence reads: CASSLSWRSYGYTF. Here the CDR3 DNA reads TGTGCCAGCAGTTTATCATGGAGGAGCTATGGCTACACCTTC. The chain combines TRBV28 with TRBJ1-2, with D uncertain. The CDR3 sequence is 14 residues long. V shed 1 base and J shed 4 bases, with 10 bases lying between them. The V gene's germline CDR1 is MDHEN and CDR2 SYDVKM.

V gene TRBV18 combines with J gene TRBJ1-1, with unresolved D. Germline V CDR1 and CDR2: KGHSH, LQKENI. V gave up 3 bases and J gave up 5 bases, with 10 bases separating them. The CDR3 extends over 13 amino acids. DNA of the CDR3: TGTGCCAGCTCACCCTGGACGCGGACTGAAGCTTTCTTT. Translation gives CASSPWTRTEAFF.

The gene calls are TRBV27 and TRBJ1-1; no clear D gene. CDR1 MNHEY and CDR2 SMNVEV come from the germline V gene (reference sequence). CDR3 length: 12 residues. V lost 6 bases, J lost 3 bases, and 8 bases lay in between. The CDR3 bases are TGTGCCAGCAGCTACGGGGACACTGAAGCTTTCTTT. Amino acids: CASSYGDTEAFF.

The rearrangement uses TRBV5-1 and TRBJ2-3, with D possibly matching TRBD1 (6 bases). The CDR3 has 14 amino acids. V was pared by 0 bases and J by 4 bases, with 9 bases between. Germline CDR1 SGHRS, CDR2 YFSETQ. CDR3 coding DNA: TGCGCCAGCAGCTTGGGGGGGCCAGCAGATACGCAGTATTTT. Amino acid sequence: CASSLGGPADTQYF.

The rearrangement links TRBV11-2 to TRBJ2-7, with 7 positions matching TRBD2. V lost 5 bases, J lost 4 bases, and 5 bases stayed unmatched. The CDR3 is 13 residues long. Germline lookup yields CDR1 SGHAT and CDR2 FQNNGV. The DNA of the CDR3 is TGTGCCAGCAGCCGGGACTATCGGTACGAGCAGTACTTC. Encoded protein: CASSRDYRYEQYF.

This sequence joins TRBV7-9 and TRBJ1-6, with 7 bases fitting TRBD1. From germline, CDR1 is SEHNR and CDR2 FQNEAQ (reference sequence). The V segment lost 5 bases and the J segment 7 bases; nucleotides outside the gene matches: 8. CDR3 length: 15 residues. DNA for the CDR3: TGTGCCAGCAGCCCGAGGACAGGAGAGAATTCACCCCTCCACTTT. Its translation is CASSPRTGENSPLHF.

The chain joins TRBV6-1 to TRBJ1-2; the D is unclear. Germline CDR1 MNHNS, CDR2 SASEGT. V dropped 6 bases and J dropped 8 bases, with 13 bases sitting between them. The CDR3 sequence is 12 residues long. CDR3 bases: TGTGCCAGCAGCAGTGGGCAGGCGGGCTACACCTTC. This translates into CASSSGQAGYTF.

The chain joins TRBV14 to TRBJ1-6; 9 bases agree with TRBD1. From germline, CDR1 is SGHDN and CDR2 FVKESK. V was clipped by 4 bases and J by 7 bases; unmatched bases: 5. The length of the CDR3 is 15 residues. The CDR3 bases are TGTGCCAGCAGCCGCACAGGGGGCGGGAATTCACCCCTCCACTTT. Translating it yields CASSRTGGGNSPLHF. Based on the CDR3 plus reference TRBV14 and TRBJ1-6, the full variable domain is EAGVTQFPSHSVIEKGQTVTLRCDPISGHDNLYWYRRVMGKEIKFLLHFVKESKQDESGMPNNRFLAERTGGTYSTLKVQPAELEDSGVYFCASSRTGGGNSPLHFGNGTRLTVT.

V and J are TRBV7-9 and TRBJ1-1; TRBD1 is a possible D gene (6 bases). The CDR3 has 15 amino acids. Per germline, CDR1 SEHNR and CDR2 FQNEAQ (reference sequence). Trimming shortened V by 4 bases and J by 4 bases, and 16 bases separated the two germline ends. CDR3 nucleotide sequence: TGTGCCAGCAGCTCTCAGGACAGTCGCGGCACTGAAGCTTTCTTT. Translated: CASSSQDSRGTEAFF.

V usage is TRBV5-1 and J usage is TRBJ1-5; D is uncertain. Between the trimmed V and J ends, which lost 0 bases and 3 bases, there was a span of 7 bases. This CDR3 is 14 amino acids long. CDR1 is SGHRS and CDR2 is YFSETQ in the germline V gene. This CDR3 is CASSLDGFNQPQHF. In DNA form, the CDR3 reads TGCGCCAGCAGCTTGGACGGATTCAATCAGCCCCAGCATTTT.

The gene calls are TRBV28 and TRBJ1-4, with 8 positions matching TRBD1. Trimming cost V 5 bases and J 1 base; bases outside gene matches: 3. The CDR3 totals 15 residues. In germline, CDR1 is MDHEN, CDR2 SYDVKM. The CDR3 sequence is CASSRQGRTNEKLFF. The CDR3 DNA is TGTGCCAGCAGTCGACAGGGGAGAACTAATGAAAAACTGTTTTTT.

This clone has a handful of counts. The chain joins TRBV27 to TRBJ1-1; D is uncertain. V gave up 5 bases and J gave up 0 bases, with 10 bases separating them. Germline V lookup: CDR1 MNHEY, CDR2 SMNVEV (reference sequence). The CDR3 sequence is 14 residues long. CDR3 nucleotide sequence: TGTGCCAGCAGTCTAGGACCGCTGAACACTGAAGCTTTCTTT. Protein: CASSLGPLNTEAFF.

The sample holds one count of this clone. The V and J genes are TRBV9 and TRBJ2-3, with TRBD2 matching over 15 bases. Germline trimming cut 4 bases from V and 4 bases from J; bases unmatched to any gene: 10. The CDR3 covers 18 residues. Germline V gives CDR1 SGDLS, CDR2 YYNGEE. The CDR3 loop is CASSFRTSGGASADTQYF. The CDR3 nucleotides are TGTGCCAGCAGCTTCCGGACTAGCGGGGGGGCGTCGGCAGATACGCAGTATTTT.

This clone has only a few counts. The chain has TRBV6-1 and TRBJ2-4; D not certain. The ends were cut back, 6 bases at V and 9 bases at J, with 21 bases in the middle. The CDR3 contains 15 residues. Germline CDR1 and CDR2: MNHNS and SASEGT. CDR3 residues: CASRPASGQFSIQYF. The CDR3, as DNA: TGTGCCAGCAGACCCGCCTCCGGGCAGTTTAGCATTCAGTACTTC.

J is TRBJ2-4 and V is TRBV14; 11 nucleotides align to TRBD2. The J segment lost 6 bases and the V segment lost 2 bases, leaving 9 bases of the junction unmatched. Per germline, CDR1 SGHDN and CDR2 FVKESK. The CDR3 is 17 residues long. The CDR3 sequence is CASSQRGLADNTNIQYF. DNA of the CDR3: TGTGCCAGCAGCCAAAGGGGACTAGCGGACAATACAAACATTCAGTACTTC.